This TCR beta chain emerged from a study of T cells after yellow fever vaccination. Study observations and caveats: Researchers cautioned that FACS-sorted repertoires could harbor abundant clonotypes contaminating from the bulk population. Post-booster repertoires contained most primary-vaccination clones again (around 97% CD4, 85% to 90% CD8). A faster peak, day 5 versus 15, was reached by the weaker secondary response.

This CDR3 contains 15 residues. Trimming left V 0 bases short and J 1 base short, with 10 bases between. Germline V gene data show CDR1 as SGHNT and CDR2 as YYREEE (reference sequence). By 5'RACE template switching, TCR cDNA was produced, with a universal primer site and UMIs added in the process. TCRdb used MiXCR to reprocess the 5' RACE reads, holding one entry per CDR3 protein. The profile shows 450,000 to 650,000 distinct CDR3 sequences, about a fifth of them singletons. To note about this clonotype: Antigen specificity is unknown.

The source of this sequence is a man between 18 and 29 years old who received the YFV17D yellow fever vaccine. The input for sequencing was PBMCs, taken about 21 days after the first yellow fever vaccination. This chain uses TRBV5-4 with TRBJ1-1; D possibly corresponds to TRBD1 (6 bases). This chain's CDR3 is CASSLDGQRNTEAFF. In DNA, the CDR3 is TGTGCCAGCAGCTTGGACGGACAGAGGAACACTGAAGCTTTCTTT. Looking up the rest from reference TRBV5-4 and TRBJ1-1 gives the full variable domain: ETGVTQSPTHLIKTRGQQVTLRCSSQSGHNTVSWYQQALGQGPQFIFQYYREEENGRGNFPPRFSGLQFPNYSSELNVNALELDDSALYLCASSLDGQRNTEAFFGQGTRLTVV.